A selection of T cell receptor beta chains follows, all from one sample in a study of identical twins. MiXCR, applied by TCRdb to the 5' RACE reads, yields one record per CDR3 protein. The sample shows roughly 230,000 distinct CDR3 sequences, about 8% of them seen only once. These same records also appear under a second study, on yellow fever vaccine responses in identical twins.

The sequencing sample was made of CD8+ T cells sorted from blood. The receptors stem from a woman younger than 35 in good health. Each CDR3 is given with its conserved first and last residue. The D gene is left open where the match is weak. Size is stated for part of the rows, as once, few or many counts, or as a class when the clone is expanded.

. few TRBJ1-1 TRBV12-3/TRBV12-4 CASTGNTEAFF TGTGCCAGCACGGGGAACACTGAAGCTTTCTTT
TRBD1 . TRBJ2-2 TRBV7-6 CASSGGQGDTGELFF TGTGCCAGCAGCGGGGGACAGGGGGACACCGGGGAGCTGTTTTTT
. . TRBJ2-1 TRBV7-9 CASSLVLREQFF TGTGCCAGCAGCTTAGTGCTCAGGGAGCAGTTCTTC
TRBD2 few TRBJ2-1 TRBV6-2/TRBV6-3 CASSSIGLAGAISYNEQFF TGTGCCAGCAGTTCCATCGGACTAGCGGGAGCGATCTCCTACAATGAGCAGTTCTTC
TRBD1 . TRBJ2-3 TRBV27 CASSLLGGGWDTQYF TGTGCCAGCAGTTTACTAGGGGGCGGGTGGGATACGCAGTATTTT
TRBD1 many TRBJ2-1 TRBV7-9 CASSSTRDRDNEQFF TGTGCCAGCAGCTCGACCCGGGACAGGGACAATGAGCAGTTCTTC
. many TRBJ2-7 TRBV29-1 CSVRLPSSYEQYF TGCAGCGTGCGACTACCCAGCTCCTACGAGCAGTACTTC
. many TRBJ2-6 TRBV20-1 CSAATGANVLTF TGCAGTGCTGCGACTGGGGCCAACGTCCTGACTTTC
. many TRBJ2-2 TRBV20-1 CSAKPGDMDTGELFF TGCAGTGCTAAGCCGGGGGATATGGACACCGGGGAGCTGTTTTTT
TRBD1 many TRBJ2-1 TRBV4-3 CASSQDMGTGSNEQFF TGCGCCAGCAGCCAAGATATGGGGACAGGGTCGAATGAGCAGTTCTTC
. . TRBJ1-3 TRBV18 CASSPSTDRNTIYF TGTGCCAGCTCACCCTCGACGGATCGAAACACCATATATTTT
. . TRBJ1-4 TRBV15 CATSRDQGATNEKLFF TGTGCCACCAGCAGAGATCAAGGGGCAACTAATGAAAAACTGTTTTTT
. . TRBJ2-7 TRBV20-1 CSTRQSYEQYF TGCAGTACCCGACAGTCTTACGAGCAGTACTTC
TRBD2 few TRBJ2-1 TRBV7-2 CASSFSRAGGYNEQFF TGTGCCAGCAGCTTCTCCCGAGCGGGGGGGTACAATGAGCAGTTCTTC
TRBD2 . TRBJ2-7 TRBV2 CASRSTSGSSYEQYF TGTGCCAGCAGGTCGACTAGCGGGAGTTCCTACGAGCAGTACTTC
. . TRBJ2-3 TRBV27 CASSFYSPTDTQYF TGTGCCAGCAGTTTCTACAGCCCCACAGATACGCAGTATTTT
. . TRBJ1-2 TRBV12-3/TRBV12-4 CASTASSYGYTF TGTGCCAGCACCGCCAGCTCCTATGGCTACACCTTC
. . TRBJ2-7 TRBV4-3 CASSQALGGDSYEQYF TGCGCCAGCAGCCAAGCCCTAGGGGGGGACTCCTACGAGCAGTACTTC
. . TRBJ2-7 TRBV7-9 CASSFSAGPREEQYF TGTGCCAGCAGCTTTTCTGCGGGACCTAGGGAAGAGCAGTACTTC
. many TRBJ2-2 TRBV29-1 CSVDAVNTGELFF TGCAGCGTTGATGCAGTGAACACCGGGGAGCTGTTTTTT
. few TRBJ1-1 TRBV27 CASSRAGNTEAFF TGTGCCAGCAGTAGGGCAGGGAACACTGAAGCTTTCTTT
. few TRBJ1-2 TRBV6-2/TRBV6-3 CASSLDTPFYGYTF TGTGCCAGCAGTCTCGACACTCCGTTCTATGGCTACACCTTC
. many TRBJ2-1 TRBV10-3 CAILPTLGQGEQFF TGTGCCATCCTCCCTACACTGGGACAAGGTGAGCAGTTCTTC
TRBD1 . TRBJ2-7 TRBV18 CASRPGGGYYEQYF TGTGCCAGCCGGCCAGGGGGTGGTTACTACGAGCAGTACTTC
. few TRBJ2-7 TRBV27 CASSPSRPTYEQYF TGTGCCAGCAGCCCGTCTCGTCCCACCTACGAGCAGTACTTC
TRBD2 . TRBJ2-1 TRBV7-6 CASSLAGLVDNEQFF TGTGCCAGCAGCTTAGCCGGACTAGTCGACAATGAGCAGTTCTTC
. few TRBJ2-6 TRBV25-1 CASSEREAGANVLTF TGTGCCAGCAGTGAAAGGGAGGCTGGGGCCAACGTCCTGACTTTC
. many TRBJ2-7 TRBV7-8 CASSPQSSYEQYF TGTGCCAGCAGCCCACAGAGCTCCTACGAGCAGTACTTC
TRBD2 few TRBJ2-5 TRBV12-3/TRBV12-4 CASRKTGTSGQETQYF TGTGCCAGCAGGAAAACCGGGACTAGCGGCCAAGAGACCCAGTACTTC
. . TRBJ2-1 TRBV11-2 CASIEPGVEQFF TGTGCCAGCATCGAACCGGGAGTTGAGCAGTTCTTC
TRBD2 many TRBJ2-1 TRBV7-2 CASSLGTSGEPHNEQFF TGTGCCAGCAGCTTAGGAACTAGCGGGGAACCACACAATGAGCAGTTCTTC
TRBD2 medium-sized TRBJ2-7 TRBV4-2 CASSQELAGNHEQYF TGTGCCAGCAGCCAAGAATTAGCGGGTAACCACGAGCAGTACTTC
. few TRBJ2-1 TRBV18 CASSPSFPGGTYNEQFF TGTGCCAGCTCACCGAGCTTTCCGGGCGGGACCTACAATGAGCAGTTCTTC
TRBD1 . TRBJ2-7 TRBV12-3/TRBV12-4 CASSPGGQGGEQYF TGTGCCAGCTCCCCTGGGGGACAGGGAGGCGAGCAGTACTTC
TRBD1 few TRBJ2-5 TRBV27 CASSLFDRGEETQYF TGTGCCAGCAGTTTATTTGACAGGGGGGAAGAGACCCAGTACTTC
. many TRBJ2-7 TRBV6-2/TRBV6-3 CASSYSEWSDEQYF TGTGCCAGCAGTTACTCTGAATGGAGCGACGAGCAGTACTTC
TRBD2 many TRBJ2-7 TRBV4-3 CASSQNVLAGAYEQYF TGCGCCAGCAGCCAAAATGTCCTAGCGGGAGCCTACGAGCAGTACTTC
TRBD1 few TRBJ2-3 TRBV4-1 CASSQVPRDRGSDTQYF TGCGCCAGCAGCCAGGTACCCAGGGACAGGGGCTCAGATACGCAGTATTTT
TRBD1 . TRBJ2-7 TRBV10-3 CAIMGQANYEQYF TGTGCCATCATGGGACAGGCCAACTACGAGCAGTACTTC
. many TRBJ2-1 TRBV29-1 CSAGGDWSSSYNEQFF TGCAGCGCAGGGGGGGACTGGTCGAGCTCCTACAATGAGCAGTTCTTC
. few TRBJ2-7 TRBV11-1 CASSLYSSTYEQYF TGTGCCAGCAGCTTGTACTCGTCAACCTACGAGCAGTACTTC
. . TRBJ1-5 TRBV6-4 CASSPGAGGNQPQHF TGTGCCAGCAGTCCGGGGGCTGGTGGCAATCAGCCCCAGCATTTT
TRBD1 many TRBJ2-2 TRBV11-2 CASSLPGGTGELFF TGTGCCAGCAGCTTACCAGGGGGCACCGGGGAGCTGTTTTTT
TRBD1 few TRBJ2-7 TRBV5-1 CASSLRTGREQYF TGCGCCAGCAGCTTGCGGACAGGACGCGAGCAGTACTTC
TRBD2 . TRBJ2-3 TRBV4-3 CASSPGLAGRTDTQYF TGCGCCAGCAGCCCTGGACTAGCGGGCCGCACAGATACGCAGTATTTT
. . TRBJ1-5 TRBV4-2 CASSQDRNPNQPQHF TGTGCCAGCAGCCAAGACAGGAACCCGAATCAGCCCCAGCATTTT
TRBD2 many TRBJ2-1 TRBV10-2 CASTLRLAGDEQFF TGCGCCAGCACTTTGAGACTAGCGGGAGATGAGCAGTTCTTC
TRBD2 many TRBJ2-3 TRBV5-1 CASSLDLASGEVDTQYF TGCGCCAGCAGCTTGGATTTAGCTAGCGGAGAGGTAGATACGCAGTATTTT
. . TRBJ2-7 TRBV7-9 CASSFSGQALNYEQYF TGTGCCAGCAGCTTCTCGGGTCAGGCGTTGAACTACGAGCAGTACTTC
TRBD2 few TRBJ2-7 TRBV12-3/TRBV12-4 CASRRTSGYEQYF TGTGCCAGCAGAAGGACTAGCGGCTACGAGCAGTACTTC
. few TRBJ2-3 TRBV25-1 CASSELSGADTQYF TGTGCCAGCAGTGAATTAAGTGGCGCAGATACGCAGTATTTT
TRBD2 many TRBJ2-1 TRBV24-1 CATSDSARGTSGPLSSYNEQFF TGTGCCACCAGTGATTCAGCAAGGGGGACTAGCGGGCCCCTTAGCTCCTACAATGAGCAGTTCTTC
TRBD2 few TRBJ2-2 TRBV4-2 CASSQDTGGPSGRTGELFF TGTGCCAGCAGCCAAGATACCGGGGGGCCTAGCGGGAGGACCGGGGAGCTGTTTTTT